Presented here are 13 T cell receptor beta chains from one specimen sequenced in a study of OX40 agonist ivuxolimab in advanced cancers. Some clones are missing from TCRdb's copy, which holds only in-frame ones; the method was immunoSEQ multiplex PCR. The data show 62,000 or so clones, with 84% seen just once and roughly 9.8% held by the top ten. The sample in question was CD4+ or CD8+ T cells sorted from blood, obtained in a trial of the OX40 agonist ivuxolimab. All receptors come from an adult with an advanced solid tumor such as melanoma, head and neck, liver or kidney cancer.

The V and J genes are TRBV5-5 and TRBJ1-5; D gene ambiguous. The V end lost 0 bases, the J end lost 3 bases, and 13 bases lay between the germline ends. CDR3 size: 16 residues. Germline-derived CDR1 and CDR2 are SGHKS and YYEKEE (reference sequence). The CDR3 DNA reads as TGTGCCAGCAGCTTGGGTCCCGGATTGGACAATCAGCCCCAGCATTTT. It specifies CASSLGPGLDNQPQHF. The full variable domain, its missing parts supplied by reference TRBV5-5 and TRBJ1-5, is DAGVTQSPTHLIKTRGQQVTLRCSPISGHKSVSWYQQVLGQGPQFIFQYYEKEERGRGNFPDRFSARQFPNYSSELNVNALLLGDSALYLCASSLGPGLDNQPQHFGDGTRLSIL.

The CDR3 DNA follows: TGTGCCAGCAGCTTAGGGCAGATTAACTATGGCTACACCTTC. Translating gives CASSLGQINYGYTF. This rearrangement joins TRBV7-2 to TRBJ1-2; D is undetermined. The germline V gene encodes CDR1 SGHTA and CDR2 FQGNSA. This CDR3 contains 14 residues. The V end was cut by 1 base, the J end by 1 base, with 7 bases between.

This chain links TRBV15 with TRBJ1-1; D call uncertain. Trimming removed 0 bases from V and 4 bases from J, with 12 bases in between. This CDR3 contains 15 residues. From germline, CDR1 is LNHNV and CDR2 YYDKDF (reference sequence). In nucleotides, the CDR3 is TGTGCCACCAGCAGAGATAGCGCGGTAACCACTGAAGCTTTCTTT. This codes for CATSRDSAVTTEAFF.

The gene calls are TRBV11-2 and TRBJ1-1; D is undetermined. V was pared by 2 bases and J by 8 bases, with 12 bases between. Per the germline V gene, CDR1 is SGHAT and CDR2 is FQNNGV. The CDR3 has 13 residues. The CDR3 spells CASSLTLPLEAFF. The CDR3 DNA follows: TGTGCCAGCAGCTTAACCCTTCCCCTGGAAGCTTTCTTT.

V is TRBV11-3 and J is TRBJ2-2; 8 bases are a match to TRBD2. CDR1 is SGHNT, CDR2 YENEEA, per germline. The CDR3 consists of 15 residues. The junction had 13 bases not matched to a gene; V was cut back by 8 bases and J by 8 bases. DNA of the CDR3: TGTGCCAGCCGCCCAAGAGCGGGAGTTTGGGGGGAGCTGTTTTTT. This gives the protein CASRPRAGVWGELFF.

The chain joins TRBV11-2 to TRBJ2-5; 7 bases are shared with TRBD1. Germline lookup yields CDR1 SGHAT and CDR2 FQNNGV. Unmatched junction bases numbered 9, after V lost 5 bases and J lost 0 bases. CDR3 length: 16 residues. CDR3 DNA: TGTGCCAGCAGCCCAGGGGGACGGGCGTACCAAGAGACCCAGTACTTC. It is translated as CASSPGGRAYQETQYF.

The chain employs TRBV5-1 and TRBJ2-1; either TRBD1 or TRBD2 may fit D (5 bases each). The germline V gene has CDR1 SGHRS and CDR2 YFSETQ. Trimming took off 5 bases at V and 0 bases at J, with 12 bases between the two ends. This CDR3 comprises 15 residues. This chain's CDR3 is CASREGTPSYNEQFF. CDR3 nucleotide sequence: TGCGCCAGCAGGGAAGGGACCCCCTCCTACAATGAGCAGTTCTTC.

The V and J genes are TRBV5-1 and TRBJ2-2; TRBD1 matches at 8 bases. The CDR3 extends over 15 amino acids. Germline assignment: CDR1 SGHRS and CDR2 YFSETQ. The trim removed 3 bases at V and 3 bases at J, leaving 4 bases unmatched. Written as DNA, the CDR3 is TGCGCCAGCAGCTCGACAGGGGTCGACACCGGGGAGCTGTTTTTT. Its protein is CASSSTGVDTGELFF.

This chain connects TRBV10-3 to TRBJ2-2; 10 nucleotides match TRBD2. The V segment lost 0 bases and the J segment 1 base; nucleotides outside the gene matches: 2. CDR1 and CDR2 from the germline V gene are ENHRY and SYGVKD. The CDR3 runs to 17 residues. This CDR3 is CAISESRLAGNTGELFF. CDR3 DNA sequence: TGTGCCATCAGTGAGTCGAGACTAGCGGGGAACACCGGGGAGCTGTTTTTT.

CDR3 in DNA: TGTGCCTGGAGTGTTAAGGGGAGGGGCACAACTAATGAAAAACTGTTTTTT. Its translation is CAWSVKGRGTTNEKLFF. The chain couples TRBV30 to TRBJ1-4; possibly TRBD1 for D (5 bases). Trimming cost V 0 bases and J 0 bases, with 14 bases left between them. The CDR3 is 17 amino acids. The germline gives CDR1 GTSNPN, CDR2 SVGIG (reference sequence).

This chain links TRBV7-2 with TRBJ2-1, with no clear D. Germline V gene lookup returns CDR1 SGHTA and CDR2 FQGNSA. V was trimmed by 6 bases and J by 10 bases, leaving 28 bases between them. This CDR3 comprises 17 residues. This chain's CDR3 is CASSSLRTRYHNDEQFF. CDR3 nucleotide sequence: TGTGCCAGCAGTTCCCTAAGGACCAGATACCACAATGACGAGCAGTTCTTC.

The CDR3 DNA is TGTGCCAGCAGCCCGGGCGGTCAGCGGAGGAACACCGGGGAGCTGTTTTTT. Protein: CASSPGGQRRNTGELFF. The V and J genes are TRBV13 and TRBJ2-2; maybe TRBD2 (5 bases). The CDR3 is 17 residues long. Trimming left V 5 bases short and J 1 base short, with 17 bases between. Looked up from germline, CDR1 is PRHDT and CDR2 is FYEKMQ (reference sequence).

The CDR3 DNA sequence: TGTGCCAGCAGCCTCCGGGGGTCTAGCGGGAGAGGCAATGAGCAGTTCTTC. Translated: CASSLRGSSGRGNEQFF. V is TRBV7-3 and J is TRBJ2-1, with TRBD2 matching over 10 bases. Germline V gives CDR1 SGHTA, CDR2 FQGTGA. This CDR3 spans 17 amino acids. The J segment lost 6 bases and the V segment lost 5 bases, leaving 13 bases of the junction unmatched.